This T cell receptor beta chain was identified during a study of T-cell memory formation after mild COVID-19 (dated by TCRdb to the early 2020s). In terms of the full investigation: TCR sequence clusters from the two donors were largely donor specific. In two donors, T-cell clones that expanded and contracted after mild COVID-19 were tracked by sequencing TCRalpha and TCRbeta repertoires over time. The cohort was made up of two young adult volunteers, one female and one male, who were previously healthy.

Findings and caveats that apply to the study as a whole: Only a couple of mild cases were covered by the study, and larger cohorts that include severe cases with pre-infection samples were considered necessary. Clones that contracted from day 15 to 85 showed balanced CD4/CD8 phenotypes, whereas a second wave of clones that expanded from day 15 to 37 leaned towards CD4+. Some responding clones were detected in pre-infection memory, which suggested that pre-existing cross-reactive memory T cells had joined the SARS-CoV-2 response. Contracting CD4+ clones were found mainly in CM and EM memory subsets, while CD8+ clones were enriched in EMRA. The second-wave clones that peaked on day 37 were not confirmed to be SARS-CoV-2 specific.

TCRdb shows the sequencer as Illumina NovaSeq 6000. TCRalpha and TCRbeta cDNA libraries were built by 5'RACE with constant-segment primers, adding sample barcodes and unique molecular identifiers. Trizol reagent was used to extract RNA from every sample. Libraries were amplified in two PCR steps, with a second sample barcode and Illumina TruSeq adapters added in the second step. Libraries were sequenced on an Illumina NovaSeq with 2 x 150 bp paired-end reads. The original pipeline was this. The reads were demultiplexed and collapsed into UMI-guided consensus sequences using migec v1.2.7. Using mixcr v2.1.11, the UMI consensuses were aligned to TRA and TRB V and J templates and assembled into clonotypes. A clonotype was counted as expanded or contracted only when both edgeR and NoisET called the clonotype significant, with the noise models trained on biological replicates. For edgeR calls, the thresholds were a false discovery rate-adjusted p below 0.01 and a log2 fold-change of 1. As an exploratory analysis of dynamics, max-normalized trajectories of the 1000 most abundant clonotypes were examined by PCA with hierarchical clustering. Separately sequenced CD4+ and CD8+ repertoires were used to assign a CD4 or CD8 phenotype to each responding clone. TCRdb handled the public reads itself, with Q25 trimming in fastp and clone calling in MiXCR, and kept productive beta chains. Identical CDR3 protein sequences are pooled into one entry, listed with their most common genes and DNA. The V and J calls come from TCRdb's annotation, not from the publication. The sample data list around 530,000 distinct CDR3 sequences, and 20% to 25% of these were observed just once. 7% to 9% of the sample lies in the top ten.

PBMCs were isolated by Ficoll-Paque density gradient centrifugation. A word on this clonotype: What this receptor recognizes is not known. No base quality values were provided; no much bigger clone lies one nucleotide off.

From V the trimming removes 1 base and from J it removes 0 bases, while the gene matches leave 6 bases of the junction unaccounted for. From the cysteine through the phenylalanine, the CDR3 covers 16 amino acids. The kept DNA is CDR3 alone, 48 bases in frame from the first base. Based on the germline V gene, the CDR1 and CDR2 sequences are SGHRS and YFSETQ. The specimen sequenced was PBMCs or a T cell subset sorted from them (not recorded which). This TCR was sampled from an adult woman who had mild COVID-19 (a few samples of this study predate the infection). The sample titles of this study are shuffled in the database, so cell type and time point are left out; the donor was told from shared clones. The sequence is built from TRBV5-1 and TRBJ1-2, and TRBD1 aligns with 7 junction nucleotides. The encoded CDR3 is CASSLRTGQPNYGYTF. The DNA is TGCGCCAGCAGCTTGAGGACAGGCCAGCCTAACTATGGCTACACCTTC.